This T cell receptor (beta chain) was sequenced for a study of PD-1 blockade in classical Hodgkin lymphoma. Looking at the study overall: Patients were dosed intravenously with nivolumab at 3 mg/kg every 2 weeks.

The data were produced by immunoSEQ multiplex PCR, yet TCRdb's version contains in-frame clones alone and is incomplete. The table has 7,000 or so clones, over 70% seen once. This clone has only one observation. As for time point: cycle 4 day 1 (C4D1), after five to seven weeks of nivolumab. Following autologous stem cell transplantation, relapse occurred in every patient, and exposure to brentuximab vedotin varied. The sequence derives from a human donor with classical Hodgkin lymphoma. This specimen was peripheral blood mononuclear cells (PBMCs), taken before the fourth cycle of nivolumab.

The CDR3 DNA reads as TGTGCCAGCAGTCCCCCCCCGGACAGGTTTAAGGAGACCCAGTACTTC. This translates into CASSPPPDRFKETQYF. V usage is TRBV28 and J usage is TRBJ2-5, with 7 bases aligning to TRBD1. There are 16 residues in the CDR3. Germline V gives CDR1 MDHEN, CDR2 SYDVKM. V lost 5 bases to trimming and J lost 5 bases; unmatched junction nucleotides: 14.